Each of the 30 T cell receptor beta chains below was sequenced from the same sample in a study of beta chain features in type 1 diabetes. Findings and limits, study-wide: Type 1 diabetes patients had moderately but significantly shorter TCRB CDR3s in all four CD4+ subsets.

Of the isolated RNA, all was reverse transcribed, and so the sequenced material was expressed TCRB transcripts. TCRdb's table, derived via immunoSEQ multiplex PCR, lists solely in-frame clones and lacks some. The sample includes fewer than 350,000 clones, about 15% of them seen just once. Antigens of these TCRs are unknown. Sequencing input: naive CD4+ T cells from blood. The receptors here all came from a man aged 18 to 30 with type 1 diabetes.

This chain links TRBV7-4 with TRBJ1-5; D possibly corresponds to TRBD1 (5 bases). The CDR3 spans 18 residues. V was trimmed by 1 base and J by 5 bases, leaving 21 bases between them. Germline assignment: CDR1 SGHVT and CDR2 SQSDAQ. The CDR3 DNA sequence: TGTGCCAGCAGCTTAGTTCACGGGGGTCAAGTATTTCATCAGCCCCAGCATTTT. This codes for CASSLVHGGQVFHQPQHF.

This clone occurred a few times. The J gene is TRBJ2-5, the V gene TRBV7-9; 8 bases match TRBD2. Matching the DNA end better, TRBJ2-7 makes the J call doubtful. The CDR3 length is 15 residues. Germline lookup yields CDR1 SEHNR and CDR2 FQNEAQ (reference sequence). As DNA, the CDR3 is TGTGCCAGCAGCTTAGGCGGGGGGAGCTCCTACGAGCAGTACTTC. Translated: CASSLGGGSSYEQYF.

This clone showed up just a few times. The chain recombines TRBV19 with TRBJ2-1; weak D call: TRBD1 (6 bases). The CDR3 contains 15 residues. From germline, CDR1 is LNHDA and CDR2 SQIVND (reference sequence). Trimming took off 8 bases at V and 0 bases at J, with 14 bases between the two ends. The DNA of the CDR3 is TGTGCCAGTCGCCTCCGGGACACCTCCTACAATGAGCAGTTCTTC. It is translated as CASRLRDTSYNEQFF.

This clone has only a few counts. As DNA, the CDR3 is TGTGCCAGCAGCTTAGCGGACAGCGGGGAGCTGTTTTTT. Its protein product is CASSLADSGELFF. V usage is TRBV13 and J usage is TRBJ2-2, with D possibly matching TRBD1 (6 bases). V shed 1 base and J shed 7 bases, with 7 bases lying between them. CDR3 length: 13 amino acids. Looked up from germline, CDR1 is PRHDT and CDR2 is FYEKMQ (reference sequence).

This clone was observed a handful of times. The V gene is TRBV11-2, the J gene TRBJ1-4; D remains ambiguous. Germline assignment: CDR1 SGHAT and CDR2 FQNNGV. V was cut by 4 bases and J by 8 bases, with 11 bases left in between. The CDR3 spans 13 residues. CDR3 in amino acids: CASSSPRLEKLFF. The CDR3 DNA is TGTGCCAGCAGCTCTCCCAGATTGGAAAAACTGTTTTTT.

V gene TRBV7-2 combines with J gene TRBJ1-1; D remains ambiguous. The CDR3 is 15 amino acids. Looked up from germline, CDR1 is SGHTA and CDR2 is FQGNSA. Trimming pared 1 base from V and 3 bases from J, leaving 12 bases between. This CDR3 reads CASSLVTGSYTEAFF. In DNA form, the CDR3 reads TGTGCCAGCAGCTTAGTTACTGGGAGTTACACTGAAGCTTTCTTT.

The chain employs TRBV7-2 and TRBJ1-1; D may be TRBD1 (5 bases). Germline-derived CDR1 and CDR2 are SGHTA and FQGNSA. This CDR3 contains 13 residues. V was clipped by 2 bases and J by 1 base, with 5 bases between them. The CDR3 coding sequence is TGTGCCAGCAGCTTAACAGGGAACACTGAAGCTTTCTTT. Translating gives CASSLTGNTEAFF.

The chain recombines TRBV29-1 with TRBJ2-2; D is possibly TRBD2 (6 bases). Germline V lookup: CDR1 SQVTM, CDR2 ANQGSEA. This CDR3 has 16 residues. Trimming cost V 0 bases and J 8 bases, with 19 bases left between them. The CDR3, as DNA: TGCAGCGTTGAAGATCTTGGAACGGGAGTACGTGGGGAGCTGTTTTTT. Amino acid sequence: CSVEDLGTGVRGELFF.

In its sample, this clone was seen a few times. The DNA for the CDR3 is TGTGCCTGGAGTAGGGGTTATGGGACAGATACGCAGTATTTT. Protein product: CAWSRGYGTDTQYF. This chain uses TRBV30 with TRBJ2-3, with D possibly being TRBD1 (5 bases). The CDR3 runs to 14 residues. Germline values: CDR1 GTSNPN, CDR2 SVGIG (reference sequence). Trimming stripped 2 bases from V and 3 bases from J, with 12 bases between.

The rearrangement uses TRBV5-1 and TRBJ1-2, with 7 bases fitting TRBD1. Trimming cost V 5 bases and J 0 bases; bases outside gene matches: 13. The CDR3 totals 17 residues. Germline CDR1 and CDR2: SGHRS and YFSETQ. The CDR3 DNA follows: TGCGCCAGCAGTCAGAACGCACGGACAGGACCTAACTATGGCTACACCTTC. Translating gives CASSQNARTGPNYGYTF. The full variable domain, in which reference TRBV5-1 and TRBJ1-2 provide the parts outside the CDR3, is KAGVTQTPRYLIKTRGQQVTLSCSPISGHRSVSWYQQTPGQGLQFLFEYFSETQRNKGNFPGRFSGRQFSNSRSEMNVSTLELGDSALYLCASSQNARTGPNYGYTFGSGTRLTVV.

This clone has just a few counts. This chain joins TRBV7-2 and TRBJ2-7; 9 bases map to TRBD1. Germline assignment: CDR1 SGHTA and CDR2 FQGNSA. The length of the CDR3 is 13 residues. V gave up 3 bases and J gave up 6 bases; unmatched junction bases: 3. In DNA form, the CDR3 reads TGTGCCAGCAGCTTCGGGACAGGGCTCGAGCAGTACTTC. Its translation: CASSFGTGLEQYF.

V is TRBV9 and J is TRBJ1-1; D remains unclear. Germline CDR1 and CDR2: SGDLS and YYNGEE. CDR3 length: 14 residues. Trimming stripped 0 bases from V and 11 bases from J, with 17 bases between. Written as DNA, the CDR3 is TGTGCCAGCAGCGTAGACCCTGGGAGGGTCGGGGCTTTCTTT. Translating gives CASSVDPGRVGAFF.

This clone turned up a few times. The chain links TRBV6-1 to TRBJ2-5; D is unclear. This CDR3 has 14 amino acids. Deletions cut 5 bases from V and 1 base from J, with 11 bases between. CDR1 and CDR2 (germline): MNHNS, SASEGT. The CDR3 nucleotides are TGTGCCAGCAGTCGGAGTCGCACCCAAGAGACCCAGTACTTC. Encoded protein: CASSRSRTQETQYF.

This clone turned up a few times. The CDR3 DNA reads TGCGCCAGCAGCCAAGGAGGCAGCTACCCCTACGAGCAGTACTTC. It is translated as CASSQGGSYPYEQYF. The chain joins TRBV4-3 to TRBJ2-7; D gene uncertain. The CDR3 has 15 amino acids. Trimming pared 1 base from V and 2 bases from J, leaving 12 bases between. In germline, CDR1 is LGHNA, CDR2 YSLEER.

This clone was recorded a few times. The J gene is TRBJ2-5, the V gene TRBV2; 9 bases fit TRBD1. Germline V CDR1 and CDR2: SNHLY, FYNNEI. CDR3 length: 15 amino acids. Trimming at V came to 7 bases and at J to 2 bases, leaving 8 bases not matched to a gene. CDR3 nucleotides: TGTGCCAGCAAAGGGGACAGGGCCGTTCAAGAGACCCAGTACTTC. Its protein is CASKGDRAVQETQYF.

This clone was seen only a few times. The chain carries TRBV4-2 and TRBJ2-3, with a tentative D call TRBD2 (5 bases). Per germline, CDR1 LGHNA and CDR2 YNFKEQ. The V end lost 1 base, the J end lost 0 bases, and 11 bases lay between the germline ends. The CDR3 spans 16 residues. CDR3 sequence: CASSQGRAASTDTQYF. DNA of the CDR3: TGTGCCAGCAGCCAAGGTAGAGCGGCTAGCACAGATACGCAGTATTTT.

This clone occurred a few times. V gene TRBV4-2 combines with J gene TRBJ2-4; D remains ambiguous. The germline V and J ends were trimmed by 0 bases and 0 bases, with 12 bases remaining between them. The CDR3 sequence is 17 residues long. Germline values: CDR1 LGHNA, CDR2 YNFKEQ. This CDR3 is CASSQDMTEIAKNIQYF. The CDR3 bases are TGTGCCAGCAGCCAAGATATGACTGAGATAGCCAAAAACATTCAGTACTTC.

This clone was picked up a small number of times. J is TRBJ1-2 and V is TRBV28; D is perhaps TRBD1 (6 bases). Germline CDR1 and CDR2: MDHEN and SYDVKM. The V end lost 5 bases, the J end lost 8 bases, and 21 bases lay between the germline ends. This CDR3 region has 15 residues. The CDR3 DNA reads TGTGCCAGCAGTCAGAGCCCTACAGGGTTCGGAGGCTACACCTTC. This gives the protein CASSQSPTGFGGYTF.

This clone came up a few times. The chain employs TRBV4-3 and TRBJ2-7, with 11 bases that match TRBD1. CDR3 length: 15 amino acids. Looked up from germline, CDR1 is LGHNA and CDR2 is YSLEER. After removal of 3 bases from V and 3 bases from J, the junction contained 4 bases not matched to a gene. The CDR3, as DNA: TGCGCCAGCAGCCAGTCCGGGACAGGGGGCTACGAGCAGTACTTC. The encoded protein is CASSQSGTGGYEQYF.

This clone was seen a handful of times. V usage is TRBV16 and J usage is TRBJ1-4, with D perhaps matching TRBD1 (5 bases). The CDR3 consists of 15 residues. CDR1 is KGHSY and CDR2 is FQNENV in the germline V gene. Trimming pared 4 bases from V and 8 bases from J, leaving 17 bases between. In nucleotides, the CDR3 is TGTGCCAGCAGCCGTACCCGGGACTTGAACGAAAAACTGTTTTTT. It codes for CASSRTRDLNEKLFF.

This clone was seen only a few times. V usage is TRBV25-1 and J usage is TRBJ2-1; TRBD1 is a possible D gene (6 bases). The V end lost 2 bases, the J end lost 8 bases, and 16 bases lay between the germline ends. Germline V gene data show CDR1 as MGHDK and CDR2 as SYGVNS. The length of the CDR3 is 15 residues. DNA for the CDR3: TGTGCCAGCAGTGAAAGGCAGGGGTGGTTTGATGAGCAGTTCTTC. It codes for CASSERQGWFDEQFF.

The V call is TRBV5-4, the J call TRBJ2-3; 8 positions agree with TRBD2. V gave up 3 bases and J gave up 2 bases; unmatched junction bases: 5. The CDR3 sequence is 15 residues long. Germline V CDR1 and CDR2: SGHNT, YYREEE (reference sequence). Here the CDR3 DNA reads TGTGCCAGCAGCTCCGGGAGGGTACACACAGATACGCAGTATTTT. Translating gives CASSSGRVHTDTQYF.

This clone was seen more than once but under ten times. The rearrangement uses TRBV29-1 and TRBJ1-2; TRBD1 is a possible D gene (5 bases). There are 13 residues in the CDR3. Trimming cost V 4 bases and J 4 bases, with 13 bases left between them. The germline gives CDR1 SQVTM, CDR2 ANQGSEA. The CDR3 DNA reads TGCAGCGTTGGTTCGGGGGTTGGCTATGGCTACACCTTC. This codes for CSVGSGVGYGYTF.

This sequence joins TRBV5-6 and TRBJ2-7; the D gene is possibly TRBD2 (5 bases). V was pared by 3 bases and J by 4 bases, with 17 bases between. This CDR3 has 15 amino acids. The V gene's germline CDR1 is SGHDT and CDR2 YYEEEE. CDR3 residues: CASSSGLGSKYEQYF. CDR3 sequence (DNA): TGTGCCAGCAGCTCGGGGTTAGGGAGTAAATACGAGCAGTACTTC.

This chain joins TRBV4-2 and TRBJ2-7; tentative D call: TRBD2 (5 bases). This CDR3 is built from 16 residues. In germline, CDR1 is LGHNA, CDR2 YNFKEQ. The V gene lost 0 bases and the J gene lost 2 bases, with 14 bases spanning the gap. The CDR3 region is CASSQEGPVATYEQYF. The CDR3 DNA sequence: TGTGCCAGCAGCCAAGAAGGTCCGGTAGCGACCTACGAGCAGTACTTC.

This clone was seen more than once but under ten times. The rearrangement joins TRBV7-8 to TRBJ1-1; D unresolved. The germline gives CDR1 SGHVS, CDR2 FQNEAQ. Trimming left V 7 bases short and J 4 bases short, with 19 bases between. The CDR3 consists of 15 residues. The CDR3 DNA sequence: TGTGCCAGCACTCCCCTGAGGATAGGGAGCACTGAAGCTTTCTTT. It specifies CASTPLRIGSTEAFF.

This clone was picked up a small number of times. This chain joins TRBV29-1 and TRBJ2-7, with 9 bases fitting TRBD1. This CDR3 is 15 amino acids long. V lost 1 base, J lost 1 base, and 5 bases stayed unmatched. The germline CDR1 and CDR2 sequences are SQVTM and ANQGSEA. This CDR3 is CSVEAYRGPSYEQYF. The CDR3 DNA is TGCAGCGTTGAAGCATACAGGGGGCCGTCCTACGAGCAGTACTTC.

This clone was observed a handful of times. V usage is TRBV29-1 and J usage is TRBJ2-1, with D unclear. This CDR3 has 12 residues. Trimming shortened V by 6 bases and J by 2 bases, and 8 bases separated the two germline ends. Germline values: CDR1 SQVTM, CDR2 ANQGSEA. The chain's CDR3 is CSVALPYNEQFF. CDR3 nucleotide sequence: TGCAGCGTAGCCCTACCCTACAATGAGCAGTTCTTC.

The chain recombines TRBV30 with TRBJ1-1; 8 bases align to TRBD1. Trimming cost V 3 bases and J 4 bases; bases outside gene matches: 1. The CDR3 totals 12 residues. Germline V gives CDR1 GTSNPN, CDR2 SVGIG (reference sequence). CDR3 protein: CAWSRGLTEAFF. CDR3 bases: TGTGCCTGGAGCAGGGGGCTCACTGAAGCTTTCTTT. The full variable domain, in which reference TRBV30 and TRBJ1-1 provide the parts outside the CDR3, is SQTIHQWPATLVQPVGSPLSLECTVEGTSNPNLYWYRQAAGRGLQLLFYSVGIGQISSEVPQNLSASRPQDRQFILSSKKLLLSDSGFYLCAWSRGLTEAFFGQGTRLTVV.

This clone was seen only a few times. An end of the junction differs from the germline gene, which may be a read error. This chain joins TRBV29-1 and TRBJ1-2, with D perhaps matching TRBD1 (5 bases). The CDR3 length is 8 residues. The V gene's germline CDR1 is SQVTM and CDR2 ANQGSEA. The CDR3 bases are TGCAGCGCGGAAGGGGCCTACTTC. This translates into CSAEGAYF.